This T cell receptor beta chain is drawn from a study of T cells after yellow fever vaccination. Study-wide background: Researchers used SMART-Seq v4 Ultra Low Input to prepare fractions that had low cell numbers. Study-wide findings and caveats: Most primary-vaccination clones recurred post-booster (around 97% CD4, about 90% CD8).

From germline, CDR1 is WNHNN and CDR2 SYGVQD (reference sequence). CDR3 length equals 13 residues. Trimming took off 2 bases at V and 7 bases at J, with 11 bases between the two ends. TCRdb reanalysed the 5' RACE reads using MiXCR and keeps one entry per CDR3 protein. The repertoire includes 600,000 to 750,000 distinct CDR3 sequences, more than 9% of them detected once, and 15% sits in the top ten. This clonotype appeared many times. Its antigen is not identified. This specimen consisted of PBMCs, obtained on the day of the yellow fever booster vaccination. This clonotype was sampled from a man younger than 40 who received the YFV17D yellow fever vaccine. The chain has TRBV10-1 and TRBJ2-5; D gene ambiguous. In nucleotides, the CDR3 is TGCGCCAGCAGTGAGGGCGGCCGAGGGACCCAGTACTTC. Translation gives CASSEGGRGTQYF.